Presented here are 25 T cell receptor beta chains from one specimen sequenced in a study of blood T cell repertoires in COVID-19. The assay was immunoSEQ multiplex PCR, and TCRdb's table has in-frame clones only and misses some. The top ten clones hold about 2.3% of a sample with about 270,000 clones, approximately 90% of them seen once. The specimen was PBMCs or T cells enriched from blood (not recorded which). These receptors all come from a woman between 40 and 50 years old with acute COVID-19.

A note on this clone: One end of the junction fails to match germline, which may point to a read error. The V and J genes are TRBV19 and TRBJ1-5; D not certain. Per the germline V gene, CDR1 is LNHDA and CDR2 is SQIVND (reference sequence). The CDR3 spans 15 residues. The CDR3 nucleotides are TGTGCCAGTAGCCCTTGGCAGGAATCTGTACAGCCTCAGCATTTT. Translating gives CASSPWQESVQPQHF.

The chain carries TRBV2 and TRBJ2-7; TRBD1 aligns across 10 bases. The germline V gene encodes CDR1 SNHLY and CDR2 FYNNEI. After removal of 6 bases from V and 6 bases from J, the junction contained 8 bases not matched to a gene. This CDR3 comprises 14 residues. The CDR3 is CASRGTGDLFEQYF. The CDR3 nucleotides read TGTGCCAGCAGGGGGACAGGGGACCTCTTCGAGCAGTACTTC.

This chain connects TRBV5-5 to TRBJ2-7; 11 nucleotides align to TRBD1. Germline-derived CDR1 and CDR2 are SGHKS and YYEKEE (reference sequence). V dropped 5 bases and J dropped 2; count of bases not matched to a gene: 6. This CDR3 is built from 15 residues. CDR3 sequence: CASRSPGQGAYEQYF. In nucleotides, the CDR3 is TGTGCCAGCAGGTCTCCGGGACAGGGGGCCTACGAGCAGTACTTC.

This clone showed up just a few times. The chain joins TRBV12-3 or TRBV12-4 to TRBJ2-7; D uncertain. V was pared by 3 bases and J by 0 bases, with 6 bases between. The CDR3 runs to 13 residues. The CDR3 loop reads CASSLAISYEQYF. The CDR3 DNA is TGTGCCAGCAGTTTGGCCATCTCCTACGAGCAGTACTTC.

The chain is built from TRBV11-3 and TRBJ2-3; 11 bases fit TRBD2. Trimming cost V 5 bases and J 10 bases; bases outside gene matches: 17. The V gene's germline CDR1 is SGHNT and CDR2 YENEEA. There are 17 residues in the CDR3. The DNA for the CDR3 is TGTGCCAGCAGCCCGAGCCATAGCGGGAGGGCCTGGTCGCCGCAGTATTTT. Translation gives CASSPSHSGRAWSPQYF.

V gene TRBV2 combines with J gene TRBJ2-5; 7 nucleotides align to TRBD2. Germline lookup yields CDR1 SNHLY and CDR2 FYNNEI. V was clipped by 1 base and J by 2 bases; unmatched bases: 4. This CDR3 is built from 15 residues. CDR3 sequence (DNA): TGTGCCAGCAGTGAAGTCGGGACTACACAAGAGACCCAGTACTTC. Translation gives CASSEVGTTQETQYF. The full variable domain, in which reference TRBV2 and TRBJ2-5 provide the parts outside the CDR3, is EPEVTQTPSHQVTQMGQEVILRCVPISNHLYFYWYRQILGQKVEFLVSFYNNEISEKSEIFDDQFSVERPDGSNFTLKIRSTKLEDSAMYFCASSEVGTTQETQYFGPGTRLLVL.

The chain couples TRBV24-1 to TRBJ1-2; weak D call: TRBD1 (5 bases). The germline V gene encodes CDR1 KGHDR and CDR2 SFDVKD. The V end lost 7 bases, the J end lost 4 bases, and 12 bases lay between the germline ends. This CDR3 comprises 13 residues. The CDR3 is CATSQGRSYGYTF. The CDR3 DNA is TGTGCCACCAGCCAGGGCCGAAGCTATGGCTACACCTTC.

The table lists this clone with a few counts. The chain links TRBV30 to TRBJ1-1; D is perhaps TRBD1 (5 bases). Germline CDR1 GTSNPN, CDR2 SVGIG (reference sequence). V shed 6 bases and J shed 4 bases, with 9 bases lying between them. This CDR3 has 11 residues. CDR3 nucleotides: TGTGCCTGCGGCGGGGGCACTGAAGCTTTCTTT. This sequence encodes CACGGGTEAFF.

The chain joins TRBV19 to TRBJ2-1; 9 bases line up with TRBD2. From germline, CDR1 is LNHDA and CDR2 SQIVND (reference sequence). Unmatched junction bases numbered 2, after V lost 4 bases and J lost 4 bases. The CDR3 length is 14 residues. CDR3 region: CASSTSGKYNEQFF. DNA of the CDR3: TGTGCCAGTAGTACTAGCGGGAAGTACAATGAGCAGTTCTTC.

The J gene is TRBJ1-1, the V gene TRBV3-1 (or the pseudogene TRBV3-2); D might be TRBD1 (6 bases). The V end lost 3 bases, the J end lost 5 bases, and 10 bases lay between the germline ends. The CDR3 extends over 13 amino acids. The germline V gene encodes CDR1 LGHDT and CDR2 YNNKEL (reference sequence). The CDR3 loop reads CASSQTQGTEAFF. The CDR3 DNA reads TGTGCCAGCAGCCAGACACAGGGAACTGAAGCTTTCTTT.

CDR3 amino acids: CSVSRGDTEAFF. DNA of the CDR3: TGCAGCGTATCACGGGGGGACACTGAAGCTTTCTTT. The chain links TRBV29-1 to TRBJ1-1; D might be TRBD1 (5 bases). V was clipped by 6 bases and J by 3 bases, with 11 bases between them. Germline loops: CDR1 SQVTM, CDR2 ANQGSEA. This CDR3 contains 12 residues.

The gene calls are TRBV2 and TRBJ2-1, with 7 positions matching TRBD1. The V gene end was trimmed by 6 bases and the J gene end by 0 bases; junction bases not matched to a gene: 5. Germline assignment: CDR1 SNHLY and CDR2 FYNNEI. The CDR3 loop spans 15 amino acids. The CDR3 nucleotides are TGTGCCAGCAGGGGACAGTCGAGCTCCTACAATGAGCAGTTCTTC. Protein: CASRGQSSSYNEQFF.

The V gene is TRBV6-4, the J gene TRBJ2-7; D perhaps matches TRBD1 (6 bases). V shed 2 bases and J shed 4 bases, with 12 bases lying between them. Germline V CDR1 and CDR2: MRHNA, SNTAGT. The CDR3 length is 14 residues. CDR3 amino acids: CASSDDDRSYEQYF. CDR3 DNA sequence: TGTGCCAGCAGTGACGACGACAGGTCTTACGAGCAGTACTTC.

The chain carries TRBV19 and TRBJ2-5; 9 bases match TRBD1. The V segment lost 6 bases and the J segment 1 base; nucleotides outside the gene matches: 3. Germline V gene sequence: CDR1 LNHDA, CDR2 SQIVND (reference sequence). The CDR3 has 14 residues. As DNA, the CDR3 is TGTGCCAGTAGCCCGGGACAGGGCCAAGAGACCCAGTACTTC. This translates into CASSPGQGQETQYF.

This chain uses TRBV28 with TRBJ2-7; TRBD2 matches at 9 bases. Germline trimming cut 6 bases from V and 5 bases from J; bases unmatched to any gene: 14. In germline, CDR1 is MDHEN, CDR2 SYDVKM. The CDR3 runs 16 residues. Here the CDR3 DNA reads TGTGCCAGCAGACCACCCGAGGGGCGGGGGGGCCACGAGCAGTACTTC. It translates to CASRPPEGRGGHEQYF. Using reference TRBV28 and TRBJ2-7 for the parts outside the CDR3, the full variable domain is DVKVTQSSRYLVKRTGEKVFLECVQDMDHENMFWYRQDPGLGLRLIYFSYDVKMKEKGDIPEGYSVSREKKERFSLILESASTNQTSMYLCASRPPEGRGGHEQYFGPGTRLTVT.

Points on this clone: Because the CDR3's place on the DNA is in doubt, the DNA is left out and the CDR3 is given as listed by TCRdb. The chain has TRBV15 and TRBJ2-2; the tabulated D call, TRBD1, remains unverified against the DNA. The CDR3 has 15 amino acids, counting both end residues. Germline V gene lookup returns CDR1 LNHNV and CDR2 YYDKDF (reference sequence). CDR3 protein: CVPPEGQRNTGELFF.

J is TRBJ1-2 and V is TRBV27, with D possibly being TRBD1 (6 bases). From germline, CDR1 is MNHEY and CDR2 SMNVEV (reference sequence). V lost 6 bases and J 5 bases, leaving 16 bases between the germline ends. This CDR3 spans 14 amino acids. CDR3 in amino acids: CASSLGGARYGYTF. CDR3 nucleotide sequence: TGTGCCAGCAGCCTCGGGGGGGCACGATATGGCTACACCTTC.

J is TRBJ1-5 and V is TRBV2, with 7 bases identical to TRBD1. With V trimmed by 1 base and J by 2 bases, 5 bases remained unmatched. CDR1 and CDR2 (germline): SNHLY, FYNNEI. CDR3 size: 16 residues. The CDR3 DNA reads TGTGCCAGCAGTGAAGGAGGGGGCTGGGGCAATCAGCCCCAGCATTTT. Its translation: CASSEGGGWGNQPQHF.

The V and J genes are TRBV7-2 and TRBJ1-1, with D maybe TRBD1 (5 bases). V lost 4 bases and J 1 base, leaving 13 bases between the germline ends. The CDR3 extends over 15 amino acids. The V gene's germline CDR1 is SGHTA and CDR2 FQGNSA. CDR3 amino acids: CASSWAGERNTEAFF. The CDR3 nucleotides read TGTGCCAGCAGCTGGGCGGGGGAGCGGAACACTGAAGCTTTCTTT.

V usage is TRBV28 and J usage is TRBJ2-2; D not resolved. The germline V gene encodes CDR1 MDHEN and CDR2 SYDVKM. V was pared by 1 base and J by 5 bases, with 2 bases between. The CDR3 covers 12 residues. CDR3 coding DNA: TGTGCCAGCAGTTTATTAACCGGGGAGCTGTTTTTT. Residues: CASSLLTGELFF.

This sequence joins TRBV30 and TRBJ2-2; a possible D gene is TRBD1 (6 bases). Deletions cut 1 base from V and 5 bases from J, with 17 bases between. Looked up from germline, CDR1 is GTSNPN and CDR2 is SVGIG (reference sequence). The CDR3 totals 16 residues. The CDR3 nucleotides are TGTGCCTGGAGTGCAGGGGCGCTTGTACGAACCGGGGAGCTGTTTTTT. It specifies CAWSAGALVRTGELFF.

The rearrangement uses TRBV5-1 and TRBJ1-6; 12 nucleotides line up with TRBD1. The CDR3 runs to 15 residues. J lost 13 bases, V lost 4 bases, and 9 bases had no gene match. CDR1 and CDR2 from the germline V gene are SGHRS and YFSETQ. The CDR3: CASSGTGGKDGPLHF. CDR3 bases: TGCGCCAGCAGCGGGACAGGGGGCAAGGATGGGCCCCTCCACTTT.

This clone was detected once. The chain links TRBV18 to TRBJ2-3; 7 bases fit TRBD1. Per the germline V gene, CDR1 is KGHSH and CDR2 is LQKENI. This CDR3 is 17 amino acids long. With 3 bases clipped from V and 1 base from J, the junction kept 10 bases outside the gene matches. DNA of the CDR3: TGTGCCAGCTCACCCCAAGGAGCAGGGGGAGGCACAGATACGCAGTATTTT. It codes for CASSPQGAGGGTDTQYF.

This clone was observed a single time. The chain has TRBV21-1 and TRBJ1-1. TRBV21-1 represents a pseudogene. The CDR3 is 17 residues long. CDR3 nucleotides: TGTGCCAGCAGCAAGTTGGTTTCCCGGTTCAGTAGCGGGGAAGCTTTCTTT. It encodes CASSKLVSRFSSGEAFF.

The table lists this clone with a few counts. The chain carries TRBV27 and TRBJ2-2; no clear D gene. Trimming left V 6 bases short and J 8 bases short, with 10 bases between. The CDR3 sequence is 12 residues long. Per germline, CDR1 MNHEY and CDR2 SMNVEV (reference sequence). The CDR3 DNA follows: TGTGCCAGCAGCTCCCGGTTTGGGGAGCTGTTTTTT. This translates into CASSSRFGELFF.